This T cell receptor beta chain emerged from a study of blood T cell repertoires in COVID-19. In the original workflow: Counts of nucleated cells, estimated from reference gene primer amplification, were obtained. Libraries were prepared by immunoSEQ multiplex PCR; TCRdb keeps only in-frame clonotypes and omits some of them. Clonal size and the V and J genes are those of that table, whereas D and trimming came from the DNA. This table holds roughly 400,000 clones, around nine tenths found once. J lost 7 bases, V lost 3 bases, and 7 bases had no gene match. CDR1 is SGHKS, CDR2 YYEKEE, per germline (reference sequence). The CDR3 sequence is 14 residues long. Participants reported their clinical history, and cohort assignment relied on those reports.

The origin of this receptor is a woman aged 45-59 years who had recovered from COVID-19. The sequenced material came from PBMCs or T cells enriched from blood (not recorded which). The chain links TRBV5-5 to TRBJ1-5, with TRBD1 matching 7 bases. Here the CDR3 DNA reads TGTGCCAGCAGCTCTAATCACAGGGGCCAGCCCCAGCATTTT. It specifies CASSSNHRGQPQHF.